The TCR beta chain under discussion was sequenced for a study of T cells in Graves' hyperthyroidism and ophthalmopathy (dated by TCRdb to the late 2010s). Describing the broader study: Peripheral blood samples were taken at initial diagnosis, before any treatment was given. The paper reports TCR Vbeta CDR3 sequencing of approximately 140 peripheral blood samples: around 45 ophthalmopathy, fewer than 85 hyperthyroidism and 17 progressor patients. The 90 or so discovery patients were randomly split 7:3 into training and test sets. The study also compared thyroid tissue and blood T-cell repertoires from 5 to 7 Graves' hyperthyroidism patients. Prospective prediction of ophthalmopathy was tested in an independent validation cohort of 18 to 20 hyperthyroidism patients and 17 patients who later progressed to ophthalmopathy. A discovery cohort of roughly 100 patients, roughly 43 with Graves' ophthalmopathy and fewer than 65 with stable Graves' hyperthyroidism, was used to find distinguishing TCR V-J signatures. After blood sampling, hyperthyroidism patients were treated with methimazole at a starting dose of 30 mg daily, and ophthalmopathy patients were treated with high-dose intravenous methylprednisolone. Study-wide conclusions, independent of this receptor: Ophthalmopathy was separated from stable hyperthyroidism by a 13 V-J signature model, with over 85% sensitivity and approximately 81% specificity obtained in cross-validation and 80%/75% obtained in testing. Most expanded thyroid clonotypes (frequency above 0.001) were also detected in blood, suggesting blood repertoires may reflect thyroid immune responses. Sample size was not statistically predetermined, and blinding of investigators to group allocation was not performed. In validation, progression to ophthalmopathy was predicted by the model with almost 71% sensitivity and 72% to 85% specificity, a median of approximately 7.1 months before onset.

This clonotype was counted at least ten times. Its binding antigen is unknown. No base qualities exist here, and no much larger clone lies one base off it. Based on the germline V gene (reference sequence), the CDR1 and CDR2 sequences are DFQATT and SNEGSKA. The junction shows trimming of 5 bases on V and 4 bases on J, and the gene matches do not reach 14 bases of it. Including the terminal cysteine and phenylalanine, the CDR3 comprises 16 residues. The sequence is cut down to CDR3 DNA, 48 bases in frame from base 1. Stable Graves' hyperthyroidism was defined as the absence of progression to ophthalmopathy over 18 months of follow-up. The hyperthyroidism patients were between 18 and 65 years old and newly diagnosed, with a disease duration of less than 2 months. Exclusion was applied to patients with uncontrolled infections, other autoimmune diseases, pregnancy or lactation. Diagnoses were established on the basis of clinical symptoms, serum thyroxine and TRAb, thyroid ultrasound, and orbital computed tomography. PBMCs were separated from 7.5 to 10 ml of fresh peripheral blood using Ficoll-Paque density gradient centrifugation. Trizol reagent was used to extract total RNA, and RNA quality was then checked on an Agilent 2100 Bioanalyzer.

TCR beta CDR3 regions were amplified from RNA transcripts. A first-round RT-PCR of the TCR CDR3 used the HTBI primer set with the Qiagen OneStep RT-PCR kit. Libraries were constructed in a second round of multiplex PCR, after which size selection and purification were carried out. Sequencing of the libraries was done on an Illumina HiSeq2000 using paired-end 100 bp reads. As for the original processing: SOAPnuke was used to process the raw data, removing reads that contained adapters or uncalled bases, had a mean Phred below 15, or lacked an exact match to the constant primer or identifier. High-quality paired reads were merged with COPE v1.2.5, and unique nucleotide sequences were defined as clonotypes. MiTCR v1.1 was used to align the clonotypes against IMGT TRBV, TRBD and TRBJ reference segments. The analysis included only V-J combinations with a frequency above 0.0001, which together covered around 99% of the repertoires. The TCS score was defined as the ratio of F50 (clonal expansion) to E x V (chaos), calculated using BLOSUM62-based TCRdist between CDR3 peptides within each V-J. Welch's t-statistics and random forest reduced 450 to 600 V-J features to 13, which were used in a naive Bayes classifier (R e1071). TCRdb applied fastp at Q25 and MiXCR to the public reads, then kept only in-frame beta chains. Entries that share a CDR3 protein sequence are merged under the most common genes and DNA. These V and J calls are TCRdb output, not the study's own analysis. The sample has 200,000 to 250,000 distinct CDR3 sequences on record, 15% to 20% of them singletons. The ten largest clonotypes hold around 50% of the sample.

The specimen sequenced was blood. The sequence was collected from a man in his fifties or sixties with Graves' hyperthyroidism. The V and J segments used are TRBV20-1 and TRBJ2-7; TRBD2 lines up with 10 middle nucleotides. In nucleotide form, the sequence is TGCAGTGCTCACGTAGCGGGAGGCCCTACGGGATACGAGCAGTACTTC. This encodes CSAHVAGGPTGYEQYF.